The 32 T cell receptor beta chains below all came from one sample that was sequenced in a study of cytomegalovirus exposure and HLA in healthy donors (dated by TCRdb to 2015 to 2018). The library was prepared using the immunoSEQ multiplex PCR assay. For the multiplex PCR, a mixture combining 60 forward primers for TCR Vbeta segments and 13 reverse primers for TCR Jbeta segments was used. The immuneACCESS repertoire file appears here via TCRdb, limited to in-frame rearrangements. These files lack a portion of the clones; in checked studies, under half of the deficit traces to unresolved V genes, and the cause of the others is not known. This sample holds 37,000 or so clones; roughly 76% were observed only once. The ten largest clonotypes hold about 9.3% of the sample. Sequencing input: PBMCs. The receptors stem from a woman between 40 and 55 years old in good health and CMV-seronegative.

The chain uses TRBV5-1 and TRBJ2-5; 8 nucleotides line up with TRBD2. From germline, CDR1 is SGHRS and CDR2 YFSETQ. The length of the CDR3 is 14 residues. Trimming removed 1 base from V and 4 bases from J; junction bases left unmatched: 3. In DNA form, the CDR3 reads TGCGCCAGCAGCTTGACGGCGGGGGGAGAGACCCAGTACTTC. Amino acids: CASSLTAGGETQYF.

The chain employs TRBV29-1 and TRBJ1-4; D is perhaps TRBD1 (5 bases). CDR1 and CDR2 from the germline V gene are SQVTM and ANQGSEA. V was trimmed by 4 bases and J by 3 bases, leaving 12 bases between them. The length of the CDR3 is 14 residues. CDR3 bases: TGCAGCGTTGCTAAAGGGGCTGCTAATGAAAAACTGTTTTTT. This translates into CSVAKGAANEKLFF.

This chain connects TRBV4-3 to TRBJ1-3; D perhaps matches TRBD1 (5 bases). Trimming pared 4 bases from V and 3 bases from J, leaving 25 bases between. The CDR3 runs 19 residues. Germline CDR1 and CDR2: LGHNA and YSLEER. The CDR3 nucleotides are TGCGCCAGCAGCCGGGATATTGGGACTCCCATAAGTTATGGAAACACCATATATTTT. Translating gives CASSRDIGTPISYGNTIYF.

The V and J genes are TRBV6-5 and TRBJ2-3; D is perhaps TRBD2 (5 bases). This CDR3 has 13 residues. Trimming removed 6 bases from V and 3 bases from J, with 10 bases in between. Per the germline V gene, CDR1 is MNHEY and CDR2 is SVGAGI. The chain's CDR3 is CASRTKRTDTQYF. The CDR3 DNA follows: TGTGCCAGCAGGACTAAGCGTACAGATACGCAGTATTTT.

The chain is built from TRBV5-1 and TRBJ1-1, with a tentative D call TRBD1 (5 bases). V gave up 3 bases and J gave up 1 base, with 10 bases separating them. The CDR3 spans 14 residues. Germline V lookup: CDR1 SGHRS, CDR2 YFSETQ. The CDR3, as DNA: TGCGCCAGCAGCTACCAACAGGAGAACACTGAAGCTTTCTTT. It is translated as CASSYQQENTEAFF.

The rearrangement links TRBV5-1 to TRBJ1-2; TRBD1 matches 7 bases. V lost 5 bases and J lost 8; bases outside the gene matches: 9. From germline, CDR1 is SGHRS and CDR2 YFSETQ. This CDR3 has 13 amino acids. The CDR3: CASRFDRDSGYTF. Here the CDR3 DNA reads TGCGCCAGCAGATTTGACAGGGACAGCGGCTACACCTTC. The entire variable domain, with the rest obtained from reference TRBV5-1 and TRBJ1-2, is as follows: KAGVTQTPRYLIKTRGQQVTLSCSPISGHRSVSWYQQTPGQGLQFLFEYFSETQRNKGNFPGRFSGRQFSNSRSEMNVSTLELGDSALYLCASRFDRDSGYTFGSGTRLTVV.

The CDR3 DNA reads as TGCGCCAGCAGCCAAGATCTCTCTGGGGCCAACGTCCTGACTTTC. Protein sequence: CASSQDLSGANVLTF. The genes are TRBV4-3 and TRBJ2-6, with D uncertain. Germline V gene lookup returns CDR1 LGHNA and CDR2 YSLEER. There are 15 residues in the CDR3. The V gene lost 0 bases and the J gene lost 0 bases, with 3 bases spanning the gap.

V usage is TRBV19 and J usage is TRBJ2-1; 9 bases match TRBD1. The CDR3 has 14 amino acids. The J segment lost 1 base and the V segment lost 6 bases, leaving 1 base of the junction unmatched. Germline lookup yields CDR1 LNHDA and CDR2 SQIVND (reference sequence). The CDR3, as DNA: TGTGCCAGTAGGGACAGGGGATCCTACAATGAGCAGTTCTTC. Amino acid sequence: CASRDRGSYNEQFF.

The gene calls are TRBV7-2 and TRBJ2-6; no firm D call. This CDR3 is built from 16 residues. V lost 1 base, J lost 0 bases, and 7 bases lay in between. Germline CDR1 SGHTA, CDR2 FQGNSA. The CDR3 DNA follows: TGTGCCAGCAGCTTAGTCGGTCGCTCTGGGGCCAACGTCCTGACTTTC. Protein sequence: CASSLVGRSGANVLTF.

The chain carries TRBV18 and TRBJ2-3; TRBD1 might be the D (5 bases). CDR3 length: 17 amino acids. V was clipped by 0 bases and J by 1 base, with 14 bases between them. Germline V gene sequence: CDR1 KGHSH, CDR2 LQKENI. CDR3 bases: TGTGCCAGCTCACCACCTAACAGACAAGGGGGCACAGATACGCAGTATTTT. Translating gives CASSPPNRQGGTDTQYF. Full variable domain (remainder filled in from reference TRBV18 and TRBJ2-3): NAGVMQNPRHLVRRRGQEARLRCSPMKGHSHVYWYRQLPEEGLKFMVYLQKENIIDESGMPKERFSAEFPKEGPSILRIQQVVRGDSAAYFCASSPPNRQGGTDTQYFGPGTRLTVL.

This clone showed up just once. The rearrangement links TRBV7-9 to TRBJ2-3; TRBD2 matches 7 bases. Germline trimming cut 1 base from V and 3 bases from J; bases unmatched to any gene: 4. The CDR3 runs to 15 residues. Germline V gives CDR1 SEHNR, CDR2 FQNEAQ (reference sequence). CDR3 residues: CASSLGGGLTDTQYF. CDR3 bases: TGTGCCAGCAGCTTAGGGGGGGGTTTAACAGATACGCAGTATTTT.

The chain links TRBV5-8 to TRBJ2-1; 8 positions agree with TRBD2. V lost 1 base and J lost 4; bases outside the gene matches: 7. This CDR3 has 16 residues. Germline loops: CDR1 SGHTS, CDR2 YDEGEE. The CDR3 loop is CASSLRGTRVYNEQFF. CDR3 DNA: TGTGCCAGCAGCTTGAGGGGGACTAGAGTTTACAATGAGCAGTTCTTC. The full variable domain, completed using reference TRBV5-8 and TRBJ2-1, is EAGVTQSPTHLIKTRGQQATLRCSPISGHTSVYWYQQALGLGLQFLLWYDEGEERNRGNFPPRFSGRQFPNYSSELNVNALELEDSALYLCASSLRGTRVYNEQFFGPGTRLTVL.

This chain joins TRBV27 and TRBJ2-3; a possible D gene is TRBD2 (6 bases). Germline CDR1 and CDR2: MNHEY and SMNVEV (reference sequence). The ends were cut back, 9 bases at V and 2 bases at J, with 15 bases in the middle. There are 14 residues in the CDR3. For the CDR3, the DNA is TGTGCCAGTCTCCGGGGGTGGGACACAGATACGCAGTATTTT. This codes for CASLRGWDTDTQYF.

To note about this clone: At one end, the junction sequence differs from germline, possibly due to a read error. The chain couples TRBV7-2 to TRBJ1-6; 8 positions agree with TRBD1. The CDR3 has 15 residues. Germline CDR1 is SGHTA and CDR2 is FQGNSA. The CDR3 reads CASSLAGQGHSPLHF. CDR3 nucleotide sequence: TGTGCCAGCAGCCTAGCAGGACAGGGACATTCACCCCTCCACTTT.

V and J are TRBV6-6 and TRBJ2-7; perhaps TRBD2 as D (6 bases). The V and J ends lost 0 bases and 2 bases respectively, with 11 bases between them. The CDR3 loop spans 15 amino acids. Germline lookup yields CDR1 MNHNY and CDR2 SVGAGI (reference sequence). The CDR3 bases are TGTGCCAGCAGTTACTCAGGCGGGGACCCCTACGAGCAGTACTTC. Its protein product is CASSYSGGDPYEQYF.

The chain combines TRBV5-6 with TRBJ1-4, with 9 bases fitting TRBD1. V lost 4 bases to trimming and J lost 7 bases; unmatched junction nucleotides: 5. Looked up from germline, CDR1 is SGHDT and CDR2 is YYEEEE. This CDR3 is 14 amino acids long. The CDR3 loop reads CASSLDRGSEKLFF. DNA of the CDR3: TGTGCCAGCAGCCTCGACAGGGGGAGTGAAAAACTGTTTTTT. Full variable domain (rest looked up from reference TRBV5-6 and TRBJ1-4): DAGVTQSPTHLIKTRGQQVTLRCSPKSGHDTVSWYQQALGQGPQFIFQYYEEEERQRGNFPDRFSGHQFPNYSSELNVNALLLGDSALYLCASSLDRGSEKLFFGSGTQLSVL.

The V call is TRBV5-1, the J call TRBJ2-3, with 8 positions matching TRBD1. Germline V gene sequence: CDR1 SGHRS, CDR2 YFSETQ. Trimming took 6 bases from V and 3 from J; bases not matched to a gene: 18. The CDR3 consists of 18 residues. DNA for the CDR3: TGCGCCAGCACCCTAAGGACAGGGCTGAATAGTAAGACAGATACGCAGTATTTT. It is translated as CASTLRTGLNSKTDTQYF. Using reference TRBV5-1 and TRBJ2-3 for the parts outside the CDR3, the full variable domain is KAGVTQTPRYLIKTRGQQVTLSCSPISGHRSVSWYQQTPGQGLQFLFEYFSETQRNKGNFPGRFSGRQFSNSRSEMNVSTLELGDSALYLCASTLRTGLNSKTDTQYFGPGTRLTVL.

The chain uses TRBV5-6 and TRBJ2-5; D is perhaps TRBD2 (7 bases). This CDR3 has 15 residues. The V and J ends lost 0 bases and 1 base respectively, with 10 bases between them. The germline gives CDR1 SGHDT, CDR2 YYEEEE. The CDR3 coding sequence is TGTGCCAGCAGCTTGGGGGGAGGGGGCCAAGAGACCCAGTACTTC. Protein sequence: CASSLGGGGQETQYF.

The chain recombines TRBV7-2 with TRBJ2-5; no reliable D call. CDR1 and CDR2 from the germline V gene are SGHTA and FQGNSA. The CDR3 has 13 residues. The V and J ends lost 2 bases and 5 bases respectively, with 9 bases between them. The DNA for the CDR3 is TGTGCCAGCAGCTTATTCCTTATGGAGACCCAGTACTTC. This gives the protein CASSLFLMETQYF. Drawing the rest from reference TRBV7-2 and TRBJ2-5, the complete variable domain is GAGVSQSPSNKVTEKGKDVELRCDPISGHTALYWYRQSLGQGLEFLIYFQGNSAPDKSGLPSDRFSAERTGGSVSTLTIQRTQQEDSAVYLCASSLFLMETQYFGPGTRLLVL.

The J gene is TRBJ2-3, the V gene TRBV7-9, with TRBD2 identical over 7 bases. Germline trimming cut 4 bases from V and 1 base from J; bases unmatched to any gene: 8. There are 16 residues in the CDR3. Germline V lookup: CDR1 SEHNR, CDR2 FQNEAQ (reference sequence). The CDR3 is CASSSFREGGTDTQYF. The CDR3 DNA reads TGTGCCAGCAGCTCATTCAGGGAGGGTGGCACAGATACGCAGTATTTT. The whole variable domain, remainder taken from reference TRBV7-9 and TRBJ2-3, is DTGVSQNPRHKITKRGQNVTFRCDPISEHNRLYWYRQTLGQGPEFLTYFQNEAQLEKSRLLSDRFSAERPKGSFSTLEIQRTEQGDSAMYLCASSSFREGGTDTQYFGPGTRLTVL.

The J gene is TRBJ1-1, the V gene TRBV6-6; D ambiguous. Germline CDR1 MNHNY, CDR2 SVGAGI (reference sequence). This CDR3 spans 13 amino acids. Trimming shortened V by 3 bases and J by 3 bases, and 8 bases separated the two germline ends. This chain's CDR3 is CASSYNRDTEAFF. The CDR3 bases are TGTGCCAGCAGTTATAACAGAGACACTGAAGCTTTCTTT.

The chain links TRBV27 to TRBJ1-5, with D perhaps TRBD1 (5 bases). CDR3 length equals 13 residues. Trimming cost V 6 bases and J 5 bases, with 11 bases left between them. CDR1 and CDR2 (germline): MNHEY, SMNVEV (reference sequence). CDR3 amino acids: CASSQGGDQPQHF. The CDR3 DNA reads as TGTGCCAGCAGCCAGGGAGGGGATCAGCCCCAGCATTTT.

This clone was recorded a few times. The chain joins TRBV7-6 to TRBJ1-1; D is undetermined. The germline CDR1 and CDR2 sequences are SGHVS and FNYEAQ. Deletions cut 1 base from V and 3 bases from J, with 9 bases between. This CDR3 spans 14 amino acids. CDR3 sequence: CASSLEGRYTEAFF. The CDR3 DNA reads as TGTGCCAGCAGCTTAGAAGGGAGGTACACTGAAGCTTTCTTT.

The V gene is TRBV29-1, the J gene TRBJ1-3, with no clear D. The germline V gene encodes CDR1 SQVTM and CDR2 ANQGSEA. CDR3 size: 13 residues. Trimming shortened V by 5 bases and J by 0 bases, and 8 bases separated the two germline ends. The CDR3 protein is CSVYGVSGNTIYF. The DNA of the CDR3 is TGCAGCGTTTACGGGGTCTCTGGAAACACCATATATTTT. The complete variable domain, with remaining parts taken from reference TRBV29-1 and TRBJ1-3, reads SAVISQKPSRDICQRGTSLTIQCQVDSQVTMMFWYRQQPGQSLTLIATANQGSEATYESGFVIDKFPISRPNLTFSTLTVSNMSPEDSSIYLCSVYGVSGNTIYFGEGSWLTVV.

This clone was observed a few times. The chain links TRBV6-5 to TRBJ1-1, with a tentative D call TRBD1 (5 bases). This CDR3 has 14 residues. In germline, CDR1 is MNHEY, CDR2 SVGAGI. The V and J ends lost 2 bases and 8 bases respectively, with 15 bases between them. The CDR3 nucleotides are TGTGCCAGCAGTTACGGGGCATTAACCGAGGAAGCTTTCTTT. It encodes CASSYGALTEEAFF.

The chain combines TRBV10-1 with TRBJ2-2, with 7 bases that match TRBD2. This CDR3 contains 15 residues. CDR1 is WNHNN and CDR2 is SYGVQD in the germline V gene (reference sequence). Germline trimming cut 9 bases from V and 2 bases from J; bases unmatched to any gene: 9. The CDR3 here is CARPLGGTNTGELFF. CDR3 coding DNA: TGCGCCAGGCCGCTGGGGGGGACCAACACCGGGGAGCTGTTTTTT.

The rearrangement joins TRBV6-6 to TRBJ1-1, with D perhaps matching TRBD1 (5 bases). Germline V gene lookup returns CDR1 MNHNY and CDR2 SVGAGI (reference sequence). V lost 4 bases to trimming and J lost 2 bases, with 14 bases between them. This CDR3 is 15 amino acids long. The CDR3, as DNA: TGTGCCAGCAGTTTTGCGGGGGGTGGAAACACTGAAGCTTTCTTT. Amino acid sequence: CASSFAGGGNTEAFF.

This clone was observed a few times. This chain links TRBV11-2 with TRBJ2-7, with 9 bases that match TRBD2. CDR1 and CDR2 from the germline V gene are SGHAT and FQNNGV. CDR3 length: 13 residues. The V and J ends lost 3 bases and 6 bases, in that order; junction bases with no gene match: 3. The CDR3 loop reads CASSLGTSSEQYF. The CDR3 bases are TGTGCCAGCAGCTTGGGGACTAGCAGCGAGCAGTACTTC.

The chain is built from TRBV5-4 and TRBJ1-1, with 7 nucleotides matching TRBD1. This CDR3 is 15 amino acids long. CDR1 and CDR2 from the germline V gene are SGHNT and YYREEE (reference sequence). Trimming removed 4 bases from V and 2 bases from J; junction bases left unmatched: 8. The CDR3 region has the DNA TGTGCCAGCAGCCCGGAAGGGGGCTTCAACACTGAAGCTTTCTTT. Protein: CASSPEGGFNTEAFF.

The chain combines TRBV2 with TRBJ1-2; no clear D gene. CDR3 length equals 13 residues. Trimming took 3 bases from V and 6 from J, leaving 11 bases between them. Germline lookup yields CDR1 SNHLY and CDR2 FYNNEI. CDR3 protein: CASSEWSLNGYTF. CDR3 DNA: TGTGCCAGCAGTGAGTGGAGTCTTAATGGCTACACCTTC.

CDR3 DNA sequence: TGTGCCAGCAGGTTGACAGGGTCTCTCTATAATTCACCCCTCCACTTT. It encodes CASRLTGSLYNSPLHF. This sequence joins TRBV5-4 and TRBJ1-6, with TRBD1 identical over 7 bases. The junction had 8 bases not matched to a gene; V was cut back by 5 bases and J by 3 bases. Germline CDR1 and CDR2: SGHNT and YYREEE (reference sequence). The CDR3 sequence is 16 residues long.

CDR3 sequence: CASSFISTSGGTDTQYF. Here the CDR3 DNA reads TGTGCCAGCAGCTTCATATCCACTAGCGGGGGCACAGATACGCAGTATTTT. The chain uses TRBV7-8 and TRBJ2-3, with TRBD2 matching over 10 bases. The CDR3 is 17 amino acids. V lost 3 bases to trimming and J lost 1 base; unmatched junction nucleotides: 7. Germline assignment: CDR1 SGHVS and CDR2 FQNEAQ.